The 4 T cell receptor beta chains in this list originate from one sample, sequenced in a study of shared clonotypes between healthy human individuals. Data came from immunoSEQ multiplex PCR; TCRdb stores just in-frame clones and leaves some out. The repertoire holds roughly 500,000 clones, over 65% seen once, with under 15% in the top ten. The sequencing sample was made of PBMCs. These receptors originate from a woman between 40 and 50 years old in good health. Some clones in this sample may be carry-over from other donors' samples.

This chain connects TRBV28 to TRBJ1-2; no clear D. This CDR3 region has 12 residues. V lost 5 bases, J lost 8 bases, and 12 bases lay in between. Per germline, CDR1 MDHEN and CDR2 SYDVKM. DNA of the CDR3: TGTGCCAGCAGTACACTAAGTGTCGGCTACACCTTC. Protein product: CASSTLSVGYTF.

A remark on this clone: A read error is likely here: a far larger clone is one base away. The sample contains more than one DNA sequence encoding this CDR3. The V and J genes are TRBV10-3 and TRBJ2-7; D may correspond to TRBD1 or TRBD2 (5 bases each). CDR3 size: 15 residues. Germline lookup yields CDR1 ENHRY and CDR2 SYGVKD. The CDR3 loop is CAISESPGTSYEQYF. The CDR3 DNA is TGTGCCATCAGTGAGTCGCCCGGGACCTCCTATGAGCAGTACTTC.

The chain links TRBV4-1 to TRBJ2-7, with D uncertain. Deletions cut 6 bases from V and 0 bases from J, with 12 bases between. The V gene's germline CDR1 is MGHRA and CDR2 YSYEKL. This CDR3 comprises 14 residues. This CDR3 is CASRFGITSYEQYF. DNA of the CDR3: TGCGCCAGCAGATTTGGGATTACCTCCTACGAGCAGTACTTC.

The chain couples TRBV28 to TRBJ2-3; no clear D gene. Trimming shortened V by 3 bases and J by 4 bases, and 8 bases separated the two germline ends. Per germline, CDR1 MDHEN and CDR2 SYDVKM. This CDR3 spans 13 amino acids. The CDR3 coding sequence is TGTGCCAGCAGTTTCCAAGGAGCAGATACGCAGTATTTT. This sequence encodes CASSFQGADTQYF.